This T cell receptor beta chain was recorded in a study of T cells after yellow fever vaccination. This clonotype was picked up a small number of times. V gave up 2 bases and J gave up 4 bases; unmatched junction bases: 8. This CDR3 contains 16 residues. Germline V CDR1 and CDR2: SGHTA, FQGNSA. A single record per CDR3 protein comes from TCRdb applying MiXCR to the 5' RACE reads. The sample contains approximately 260,000 distinct CDR3 sequences, 10% to 15% of which appear only once. The rearrangement uses TRBV7-2 and TRBJ1-5; 7 nucleotides align to TRBD1. This receptor was taken from a man younger than 40 who received the YFV17D yellow fever vaccine. Sequenced material: CD4+ T cells sorted from PBMCs, taken 45 days after the yellow fever booster vaccination. The CDR3 spells CASSLYSGTVNQPQHF. CDR3 DNA: TGTGCCAGCAGCTTATATTCGGGGACAGTGAATCAGCCCCAGCATTTT.